These 30 T cell receptor beta chains came from one sample sequenced in a study of response to subunit inactivated influenza vaccine. TCRdb re-called the RT-PCR reads with MiXCR, one entry per CDR3 protein. The sample has about 800,000 distinct CDR3 sequences, around 21% seen once; the top ten hold 9.5% to 13%. The specimen was PBMCs from blood, collected roughly 5 days after vaccination. These receptors originate from a man in his forties or fifties who received an inactivated influenza vaccine.

The V and J genes are TRBV5-1 and TRBJ2-1, with D possibly TRBD2 on 6 matching bases. The CDR3 has 11 residues. CDR1 is SGHRS and CDR2 is YFSETQ in the germline V gene. The V end lost 0 bases, the J end lost 14 bases, and 9 bases lay between the germline ends. The CDR3 DNA reads as TGCGCCAGCAGCTTGGGGGGGAGGAAGTTCTTC. This gives the protein CASSLGGRKFF.

This clonotype was found a few times. V gene TRBV9 combines with J gene TRBJ2-4, with a possible D match to TRBD2 (5 bases). Per the germline V gene, CDR1 is SGDLS and CDR2 is YYNGEE. CDR3 size: 15 residues. Trimming left V 0 bases short and J 4 bases short, with 11 bases between. This chain's CDR3 is CASSVGSGQKNIQYF. CDR3 nucleotides: TGTGCCAGCAGCGTAGGCAGCGGCCAAAAAAACATTCAGTACTTC.

This clonotype was recorded a few times. The chain recombines TRBV7-6 with TRBJ2-7, with D tentatively TRBD2 (5 bases). The CDR3 is 17 residues long. V was clipped by 1 base and J by 3 bases, with 19 bases between them. Germline CDR1 is SGHVS and CDR2 is FNYEAQ. The CDR3 sequence is CASSLGPAWEMRYEQYF. The CDR3 DNA reads as TGTGCCAGCAGCTTAGGTCCCGCTTGGGAGATGCGCTACGAGCAGTACTTC.

This clonotype was counted between two and nine times. The chain uses TRBV5-1 and TRBJ2-1; no clear D. Trimming left V 0 bases short and J 2 bases short, with 9 bases between. Germline V gene data show CDR1 as SGHRS and CDR2 as YFSETQ. The CDR3 spans 15 residues. The CDR3 sequence is CASSLAKLPYNEQFF. The CDR3 DNA reads TGCGCCAGCAGCTTGGCCAAGCTGCCCTACAATGAGCAGTTCTTC.

To note about this clonotype: Relative to the germline gene, one junction end is altered; a read error may explain this. The J gene is TRBJ2-5, the V gene TRBV6-2 or TRBV6-3; possible D gene TRBD2, 6 bases. This CDR3 has 16 residues. The germline CDR1 and CDR2 sequences are MNHEY and SVGEGT. CDR3 sequence: CASSYSAGTYQETHYF. For the CDR3, the DNA is TGTGCCAGCAGTTACTCTGCGGGGACCTACCAAGAGACCCATTACTTC.

This clonotype was observed at least ten times. The chain joins TRBV15 to TRBJ2-1; 9 bases match TRBD2. The CDR3 runs 14 residues. Germline CDR1 is LNHNV and CDR2 is YYDKDF (reference sequence). The ends lost 3 bases at V and 12 bases at J; junction bases unmatched: 9. The CDR3 here is CATSRDTSGRAQFF. DNA for the CDR3: TGTGCCACCAGCAGGGATACTAGCGGGCGAGCGCAGTTCTTC.

The rearrangement joins TRBV5-5 to TRBJ2-1; 9 nucleotides match TRBD1. Per germline, CDR1 SGHKS and CDR2 YYEKEE (reference sequence). The CDR3 has 15 amino acids. Losses at the gene ends were 0 bases for V and 9 bases for J; bases not matched to a gene: 7. CDR3 sequence reads: CASSLEQGAYVEQFF. Written as DNA, the CDR3 is TGTGCCAGCAGCTTGGAACAGGGGGCGTACGTTGAGCAGTTCTTC.

The V call is TRBV29-1, the J call TRBJ2-7, with D perhaps matching TRBD1 (5 bases). This CDR3 comprises 13 residues. V lost 2 bases, J lost 2 bases, and 10 bases lay in between. Germline loops: CDR1 SQVTM, CDR2 ANQGSEA. This CDR3 is CSVEFQGTYEQYF. CDR3 DNA sequence: TGCAGCGTTGAATTCCAGGGAACCTACGAGCAGTACTTC.

The V call is TRBV29-1, the J call TRBJ2-5; D might be TRBD1 or TRBD2, each matching 5 bases. The CDR3 sequence is 12 residues long. CDR1 and CDR2 from the germline V gene are SQVTM and ANQGSEA. V lost 7 bases and J lost 5, with 14 bases in between. CDR3 residues: CSAQLGEETQYF. DNA for the CDR3: TGCAGCGCCCAGCTAGGGGAGGAGACCCAGTACTTC.

The chain uses TRBV3-1 and TRBJ2-7; maybe TRBD1 (6 bases). Per the germline V gene, CDR1 is LGHDT and CDR2 is YNNKEL (reference sequence). The V and J ends lost 0 bases and 0 bases respectively, with 12 bases between them. The CDR3 runs to 16 residues. CDR3: CASSQEFGQSSYEQYF. In DNA, the CDR3 is TGTGCCAGCAGCCAAGAATTCGGACAGAGCTCCTACGAGCAGTACTTC.

The chain employs TRBV20-1 and TRBJ2-1; 9 positions match TRBD2. The germline V gene has CDR1 DFQATT and CDR2 SNEGSKA (reference sequence). J gave up 9 bases and V 3 bases, and 9 bases lay outside the gene matches. The CDR3 runs 14 residues. The CDR3 DNA follows: TGCAGTGCTAGCGGGCTAGCGGGGATTGTTGAGCAGTTCTTC. It codes for CSASGLAGIVEQFF.

In its sample, this clonotype was seen a few times. The J gene is TRBJ1-2, the V gene TRBV20-1, with a weak D call TRBD1 (5 bases). V lost 5 bases and J 0 bases, leaving 10 bases between the germline ends. The CDR3 runs 13 residues. Germline V gene lookup returns CDR1 DFQATT and CDR2 SNEGSKA (reference sequence). The CDR3 loop is CSAPPGANYGYTF. CDR3 DNA sequence: TGCAGTGCTCCCCCGGGGGCTAACTATGGCTACACCTTC.

The J gene is TRBJ2-1, the V gene TRBV27; the match to TRBD2 covers 16 bases. The V and J ends lost 1 base and 4 bases, in that order; junction bases with no gene match: 13. Germline loops: CDR1 MNHEY, CDR2 SMNVEV (reference sequence). CDR3 length equals 21 residues. This chain's CDR3 is CASSLFLGTSGRAYPYNEQFF. The CDR3 bases are TGTGCCAGCAGTTTATTTCTCGGGACTAGCGGGAGGGCCTATCCTTACAATGAGCAGTTCTTC.

The J gene is TRBJ2-1, the V gene TRBV29-1, with D tentatively TRBD1 (6 bases). CDR3 size: 13 residues. The V end lost 6 bases, the J end lost 4 bases, and 13 bases lay between the germline ends. Germline V gene sequence: CDR1 SQVTM, CDR2 ANQGSEA. In nucleotides, the CDR3 is TGCAGCGTAGTAGGGACATCTTACAATGAGCAGTTCTTC. Translation gives CSVVGTSYNEQFF.

As DNA, the CDR3 is TGTGCCAGCAGCCAAGATCTAGCGGCTAACACCGGGGAGCTGTTTTTT. This gives the protein CASSQDLAANTGELFF. The chain joins TRBV3-1 to TRBJ2-2; 7 bases are shared with TRBD2. The V gene end was trimmed by 0 bases and the J gene end by 2 bases; junction bases not matched to a gene: 3. Germline V gene data show CDR1 as LGHDT and CDR2 as YNNKEL (reference sequence). This CDR3 spans 16 amino acids.

V and J are TRBV20-1 and TRBJ1-3; D remains ambiguous. CDR3 size: 13 residues. The V gene's germline CDR1 is DFQATT and CDR2 SNEGSKA (reference sequence). V dropped 3 bases and J dropped 3 bases, with 9 bases sitting between them. In DNA, the CDR3 is TGCAGTGCTAGGCCCTTACATGGAAACACCATATATTTT. This codes for CSARPLHGNTIYF.

This clonotype was observed many times. J is TRBJ2-5 and V is TRBV4-1, with D perhaps TRBD2 (5 bases). V lost 0 bases, J lost 5 bases, and 10 bases lay in between. Germline CDR1 reads MGHRA; CDR2 reads YSYEKL. CDR3 length equals 14 residues. CDR3 sequence: CASSQEERRETQYF. The CDR3 nucleotides are TGCGCCAGCAGCCAAGAGGAGCGGAGGGAGACCCAGTACTTC.

J is TRBJ2-3 and V is TRBV7-2, with 8 bases identical to TRBD1. Germline values: CDR1 SGHTA, CDR2 FQGNSA. The CDR3 contains 16 residues. The ends lost 4 bases at V and 3 bases at J; junction bases unmatched: 9. CDR3 sequence reads: CASSSKRTGQTDTQYF. As DNA, the CDR3 is TGTGCCAGCAGCTCCAAGAGGACAGGGCAAACAGATACGCAGTATTTT.

This chain uses TRBV7-2 with TRBJ2-1, with TRBD2 matching over 8 bases. Germline V CDR1 and CDR2: SGHTA, FQGNSA. There are 16 residues in the CDR3. The trim removed 2 bases at V and 6 bases at J, leaving 9 bases unmatched. The CDR3 is CASSLKSGRTRNEQFF. The CDR3 DNA follows: TGTGCCAGCAGCTTAAAGAGCGGGAGAACACGCAATGAGCAGTTCTTC. The full variable domain, rest sourced from reference TRBV7-2 and TRBJ2-1, is GAGVSQSPSNKVTEKGKDVELRCDPISGHTALYWYRQSLGQGLEFLIYFQGNSAPDKSGLPSDRFSAERTGGSVSTLTIQRTQQEDSAVYLCASSLKSGRTRNEQFFGPGTRLTVL.

This clonotype was seen only a few times. This chain uses TRBV5-1 with TRBJ2-1; 8 bases agree with TRBD2. J gave up 7 bases and V 4 bases, and 7 bases lay outside the gene matches. The CDR3 totals 14 residues. Germline-derived CDR1 and CDR2 are SGHRS and YFSETQ. DNA for the CDR3: TGCGCCAGCAGCGAAAATAGCGGGATTAATGAGCAGTTCTTC. Its translation is CASSENSGINEQFF.

Ten or more counts support this clonotype. This rearrangement joins TRBV4-3 to TRBJ2-1; D unclear. CDR3 size: 15 residues. V gave up 0 bases and J gave up 4 bases, with 10 bases separating them. The germline CDR1 and CDR2 sequences are LGHNA and YSLEER. CDR3 region: CASSQEGQKYNEQFF. CDR3 bases: TGCGCCAGCAGCCAAGAAGGGCAGAAATACAATGAGCAGTTCTTC.

About this clonotype itself: The junction departs from the called germline gene at one end, perhaps through a read error. This sequence joins TRBV7-9 and TRBJ2-5, with a weak D call TRBD2 (5 bases). The germline gives CDR1 SEHNR, CDR2 FQNEAQ (reference sequence). The CDR3 runs to 15 residues. CDR3 bases: TGTGCCATCAGCCCCGAGCCTAGCCCTCAAGAGACCCAGTACTTC. Translating it yields CAISPEPSPQETQYF.

This clonotype was observed at least ten times. This chain joins TRBV3-1 and TRBJ2-4, with D possibly TRBD2 on 5 matching bases. The CDR3 runs to 15 residues. Germline V lookup: CDR1 LGHDT, CDR2 YNNKEL (reference sequence). Trimming pared 1 base from V and 0 bases from J, leaving 7 bases between. CDR3 amino acids: CASSQGGLAKNIQYF. Here the CDR3 DNA reads TGTGCCAGCAGCCAAGGCGGGTTAGCCAAAAACATTCAGTACTTC.

J is TRBJ1-5 and V is TRBV4-1, with D possibly being TRBD1 (5 bases). Germline CDR1 is MGHRA and CDR2 is YSYEKL. The V end lost 0 bases, the J end lost 5 bases, and 11 bases lay between the germline ends. This CDR3 contains 15 residues. The CDR3 DNA sequence: TGCGCCAGCAGCCAAGATGGGACGGTAGATCAGCCCCAGCATTTT. Protein: CASSQDGTVDQPQHF.

J is TRBJ2-3 and V is TRBV4-2, with 12 bases identical to TRBD2. The CDR3 totals 18 residues. The germline gives CDR1 LGHNA, CDR2 YNFKEQ. The V and J ends lost 1 base and 4 bases, in that order; junction bases with no gene match: 9. The CDR3 DNA follows: TGTGCCAGCAGCCAAGGCTTCGAACTAGCGGGGGGACCAGATACGCAGTATTTT. Amino acid sequence: CASSQGFELAGGPDTQYF.

This clonotype was counted a few times. The chain couples TRBV29-1 to TRBJ2-5; a weak D match, TRBD2 (5 bases). The CDR3 loop spans 14 amino acids. Germline assignment: CDR1 SQVTM and CDR2 ANQGSEA. Trimming removed 2 bases at V and 1 base at J, with 11 bases between. CDR3 nucleotide sequence: TGCAGCGTTGAATTGTCGAGCGGCCAAGAGACCCAGTACTTC. Its translation is CSVELSSGQETQYF. The full variable domain, with the rest looked up from reference TRBV29-1 and TRBJ2-5, is SAVISQKPSRDICQRGTSLTIQCQVDSQVTMMFWYRQQPGQSLTLIATANQGSEATYESGFVIDKFPISRPNLTFSTLTVSNMSPEDSSIYLCSVELSSGQETQYFGPGTRLLVL.

The J gene is TRBJ2-7, the V gene TRBV6-1; a possible D gene is TRBD2 (7 bases). With 8 bases removed from V and 6 bases from J, the gap between germline ends came to 20 bases. Germline lookup yields CDR1 MNHNS and CDR2 SASEGT. The CDR3 spans 14 residues. CDR3 sequence: CASGGGPGPFEQYF. As DNA, the CDR3 is TGTGCCAGCGGGGGGGGGCCCGGCCCTTTCGAGCAGTACTTC.

This clonotype was observed a few times. This chain joins TRBV7-8 and TRBJ1-6, with D tentatively TRBD1 (5 bases). CDR1 is SGHVS, CDR2 FQNEAQ, per germline. V lost 3 bases and J lost 3, with 9 bases in between. CDR3 length equals 15 residues. The CDR3 nucleotides are TGTGCCAGCAGCTTTAGACAGCACTATAATTCACCCCTCCACTTT. Protein product: CASSFRQHYNSPLHF.

V gene TRBV20-1 combines with J gene TRBJ1-5; TRBD1 agrees at 7 bases. The trim removed 6 bases at V and 4 bases at J, leaving 9 bases unmatched. Per the germline V gene, CDR1 is DFQATT and CDR2 is SNEGSKA (reference sequence). CDR3 length equals 14 residues. DNA of the CDR3: TGCAGTGCATTGTCCGGGACAGATAATCAGCCCCAGCATTTT. Encoded protein: CSALSGTDNQPQHF.

The chain joins TRBV6-2 or TRBV6-3 to TRBJ1-5; TRBD1 agrees at 8 bases. Trimming cost V 2 bases and J 6 bases; bases outside gene matches: 6. Germline V gives CDR1 MNHEY, CDR2 SVGEGT. The CDR3 spans 15 residues. CDR3 DNA sequence: TGTGCCAGCAGTTACGGGACAGGAGGCGGTCAGCCCCAGCATTTT. This encodes CASSYGTGGGQPQHF.